This T cell receptor beta chain stems from a study of OX40 agonist ivuxolimab in advanced cancers. Across the whole study: Intravenous ivuxolimab was administered to patients every 2 weeks at 0.01 to 10 mg/kg. The diagnoses of dose-escalation patients were hepatocellular carcinoma, melanoma, renal cell or head and neck cancer. Whole-study findings and limits: Normalized expansion of T-cell clones was also low for some nonresponders.

The investigators sampled blood at baseline, at cycle 4 day 1, and at cycle 7 day 1. The protocol was immunoSEQ multiplex PCR, while the TCRdb copy is restricted to in-frame clones and leaves out a portion. The repertoire holds fewer than 70,000 clones, with around 80% as singletons. CDR1 and CDR2 (germline): SNHLY, FYNNEI. Unmatched junction bases numbered 10, after V lost 11 bases and J lost 3 bases. The CDR3 runs to 14 residues. On this clone: Its matching antigen is unknown.

The origin of this receptor is an adult with an advanced solid tumor such as melanoma, head and neck, liver or kidney cancer. Sequences were derived from CD4+ or CD8+ T cells sorted from blood, sampled in a trial of the OX40 agonist ivuxolimab. The V call is TRBV2, the J call TRBJ2-3; 8 bases align to TRBD2. The CDR3 bases are TGTGCCGGAACAATAGCGGGGTCTACAGATACGCAGTATTTT. It yields the protein CAGTIAGSTDTQYF. The full variable domain, in which reference TRBV2 and TRBJ2-3 provide the parts outside the CDR3, is EPEVTQTPSHQVTQMGQEVILRCVPISNHLYFYWYRQILGQKVEFLVSFYNNEISEKSEIFDDQFSVERPDGSNFTLKIRSTKLEDSAMYFCAGTIAGSTDTQYFGPGTRLTVL.